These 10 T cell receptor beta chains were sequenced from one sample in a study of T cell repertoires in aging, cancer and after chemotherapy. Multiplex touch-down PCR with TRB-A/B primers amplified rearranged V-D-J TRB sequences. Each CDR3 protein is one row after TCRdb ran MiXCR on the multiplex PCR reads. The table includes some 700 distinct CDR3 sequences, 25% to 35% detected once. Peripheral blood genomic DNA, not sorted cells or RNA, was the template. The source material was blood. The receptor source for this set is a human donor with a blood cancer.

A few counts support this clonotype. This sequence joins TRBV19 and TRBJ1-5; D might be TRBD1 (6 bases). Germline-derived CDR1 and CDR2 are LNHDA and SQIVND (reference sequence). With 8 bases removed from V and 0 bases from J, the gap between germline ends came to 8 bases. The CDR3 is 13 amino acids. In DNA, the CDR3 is TGTGCCAGTGGACAGCTTAGCAATCAGCCCCAGCATTTT. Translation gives CASGQLSNQPQHF. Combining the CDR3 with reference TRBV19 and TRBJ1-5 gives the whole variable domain DGGITQSPKYLFRKEGQNVTLSCEQNLNHDAMYWYRQDPGQGLRLIYYSQIVNDFQKGDIAEGYSVSREKKESFPLTVTSAQKNPTAFYLCASGQLSNQPQHFGDGTRLSIL.

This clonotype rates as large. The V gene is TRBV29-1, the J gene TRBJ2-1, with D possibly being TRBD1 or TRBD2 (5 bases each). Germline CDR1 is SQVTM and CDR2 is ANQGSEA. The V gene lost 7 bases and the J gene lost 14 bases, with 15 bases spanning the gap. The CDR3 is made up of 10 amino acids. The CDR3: CSATGGEKFF. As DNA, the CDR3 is TGCAGCGCTACAGGTGGGGAGAAGTTCTTC.

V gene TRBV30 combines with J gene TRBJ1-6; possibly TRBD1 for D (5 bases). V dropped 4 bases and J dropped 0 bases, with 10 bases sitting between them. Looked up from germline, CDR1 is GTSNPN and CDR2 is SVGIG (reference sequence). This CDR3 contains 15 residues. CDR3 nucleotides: TGTGCCTGGACAGGGATTAGCTCCTATAATTCACCCCTCCACTTT. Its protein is CAWTGISSYNSPLHF.

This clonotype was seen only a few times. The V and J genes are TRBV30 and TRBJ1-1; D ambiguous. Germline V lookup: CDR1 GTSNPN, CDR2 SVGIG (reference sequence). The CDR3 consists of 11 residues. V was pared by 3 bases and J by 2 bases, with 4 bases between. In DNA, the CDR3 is TGTGCCTGGAGGGATAACACTGAAGCTTTCTTT. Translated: CAWRDNTEAFF.

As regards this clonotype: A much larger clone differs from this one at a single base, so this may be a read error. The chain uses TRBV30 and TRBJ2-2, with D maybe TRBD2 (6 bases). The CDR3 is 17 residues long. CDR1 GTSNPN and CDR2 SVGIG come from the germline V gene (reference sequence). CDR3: CAWCVLGAGPGTGELFF. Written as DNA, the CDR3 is TGTGCCTGGTGTGTACTCGGTGCGGGGCCAGGAACCGGGGAGCTGTTTTTT.

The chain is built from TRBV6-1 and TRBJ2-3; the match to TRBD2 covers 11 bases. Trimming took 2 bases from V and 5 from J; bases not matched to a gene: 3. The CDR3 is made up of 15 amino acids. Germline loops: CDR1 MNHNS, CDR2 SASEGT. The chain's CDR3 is CASSELGTSGDTQYF. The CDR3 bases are TGTGCCAGCAGTGAACTAGGGACTAGCGGAGATACGCAGTATTTT.

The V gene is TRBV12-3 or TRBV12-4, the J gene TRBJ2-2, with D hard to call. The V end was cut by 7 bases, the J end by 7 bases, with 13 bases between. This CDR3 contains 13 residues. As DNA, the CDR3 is TGTGCCAGCACCCGGTGGGGAATCGGGGAGCTGTTTTTT. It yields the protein CASTRWGIGELFF.

CDR3 nucleotide sequence: TGCAGTGCACGGACAGGCATGAACACTGAAGCTTTCTTT. As protein: CSARTGMNTEAFF. The chain combines TRBV20-1 with TRBJ1-1; TRBD1 aligns across 7 bases. V lost 6 bases to trimming and J lost 0 bases; unmatched junction nucleotides: 4. The CDR3 runs 13 residues. CDR1 is DFQATT, CDR2 SNEGSKA, per germline (reference sequence).

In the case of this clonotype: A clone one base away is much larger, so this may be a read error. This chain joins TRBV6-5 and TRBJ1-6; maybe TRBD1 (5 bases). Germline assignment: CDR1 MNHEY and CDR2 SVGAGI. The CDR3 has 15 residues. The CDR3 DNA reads TGTGCCAGCAGCCCGACGACTACAGGAAATTCACCCATCCACTTT. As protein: CASSPTTTGNSPIHF.

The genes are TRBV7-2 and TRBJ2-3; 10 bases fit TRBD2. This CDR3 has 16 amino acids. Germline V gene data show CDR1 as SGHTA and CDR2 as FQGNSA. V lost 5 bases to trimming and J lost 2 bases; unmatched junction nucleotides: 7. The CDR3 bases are TGTGCCAGCAGCGACCAGCGGGGGGGCCACACAGATACGCAGTATTTT. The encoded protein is CASSDQRGGHTDTQYF. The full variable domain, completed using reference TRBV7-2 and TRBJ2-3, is GAGVSQSPSNKVTEKGKDVELRCDPISGHTALYWYRQSLGQGLEFLIYFQGNSAPDKSGLPSDRFSAERTGGSVSTLTIQRTQQEDSAVYLCASSDQRGGHTDTQYFGPGTRLTVL.